These 22 T cell receptor beta chains share one sample of origin, sequenced in a study of blood T cell dynamics during melanoma immunotherapy. Time point given: week 3, after first cycle of checkpoint inhibitor. Measured with immunoSEQ multiplex PCR; TCRdb has only the in-frame clones, and not every one. The sample carries roughly 9,700 clones, 80% to 90% recorded once. The sequencing here drew on blood, taken from a patient treated with checkpoint blockade. These receptors were collected from a human donor with melanoma.

The rearrangement links TRBV18 to TRBJ1-5; D perhaps matches TRBD1 (5 bases). Trimming removed 1 base from V and 0 bases from J, with 10 bases in between. The CDR3 is 16 amino acids. In germline, CDR1 is KGHSH, CDR2 LQKENI. CDR3 coding DNA: TGTGCCAGCTCACCACGGCAGGGCAATAGCAATCAGCCCCAGCATTTT. This gives the protein CASSPRQGNSNQPQHF.

This chain uses TRBV18 with TRBJ1-2; D might be TRBD1 (6 bases). The V and J ends lost 2 bases and 3 bases respectively, with 16 bases between them. The germline V gene encodes CDR1 KGHSH and CDR2 LQKENI. This CDR3 has 16 residues. CDR3: CASSPSDRRLDYGYTF. In DNA form, the CDR3 reads TGTGCCAGCTCACCATCAGACAGGCGGCTCGACTATGGCTACACCTTC.

This chain connects TRBV7-2 to TRBJ2-1, with D unclear. This CDR3 comprises 17 residues. V lost 5 bases to trimming and J lost 4 bases, with 21 bases between them. In germline, CDR1 is SGHTA, CDR2 FQGNSA. The CDR3 protein is CASSPPWGRRLYNEQFF. CDR3 coding DNA: TGTGCCAGCAGCCCCCCATGGGGTAGGCGACTTTACAATGAGCAGTTCTTC.

This clone showed up just once. This chain connects TRBV6-6 to TRBJ2-7; D possibly corresponds to TRBD2 (5 bases). In germline, CDR1 is MNHNY, CDR2 SVGAGI (reference sequence). The CDR3 covers 13 residues. The ends were cut back, 6 bases at V and 1 base at J, with 10 bases in the middle. The CDR3 bases are TGTGCCAGCAGCCCTCGGGGATCCTACGAGCAGTACTTC. This codes for CASSPRGSYEQYF.

The chain couples TRBV5-1 to TRBJ2-6; the D is unclear. Germline values: CDR1 SGHRS, CDR2 YFSETQ. Deletions cut 0 bases from V and 0 bases from J, with 4 bases between. The CDR3 has 15 amino acids. CDR3 coding DNA: TGCGCCAGCAGCTTGGTTACCTCTGGGGCCAACGTCCTGACTTTC. Amino acid sequence: CASSLVTSGANVLTF.

The rearrangement links TRBV5-1 to TRBJ1-5, with a possible D match to TRBD1 (6 bases). The germline gives CDR1 SGHRS, CDR2 YFSETQ. V lost 0 bases to trimming and J lost 0 bases, with 10 bases between them. The CDR3 is 16 amino acids. The CDR3 nucleotides read TGCGCCAGCAGCTTGGACTCGGGGGCTAGCAATCAGCCCCAGCATTTT. It yields the protein CASSLDSGASNQPQHF.

The CDR3 sequence: CASSLVLATGELFF. The CDR3 DNA sequence: TGTGCCAGCAGCTTGGTTCTAGCGACCGGGGAGCTGTTTTTT. The chain combines TRBV5-6 with TRBJ2-2, with D possibly matching TRBD2 (6 bases). With 0 bases removed from V and 5 bases from J, the gap between germline ends came to 8 bases. Per germline, CDR1 SGHDT and CDR2 YYEEEE. The CDR3 has 14 amino acids.

This chain uses TRBV6-6 with TRBJ1-2; 7 nucleotides line up with TRBD1. The CDR3 totals 13 residues. Germline loops: CDR1 MNHNY, CDR2 SVGAGI (reference sequence). V was clipped by 5 bases and J by 6 bases; unmatched bases: 6. CDR3: CASSRSQGHGYTF. In DNA form, the CDR3 reads TGTGCCAGCAGTCGGTCACAGGGGCATGGCTACACCTTC.

The chain carries TRBV5-1 and TRBJ2-7; 8 bases match TRBD1. The CDR3 has 15 amino acids. The junction had 9 bases not matched to a gene; V was cut back by 4 bases and J by 3 bases. CDR1 and CDR2 from the germline V gene are SGHRS and YFSETQ. The chain's CDR3 is CASSPPQGALYEQYF. CDR3 DNA: TGCGCCAGCAGCCCCCCCCAGGGGGCGCTCTACGAGCAGTACTTC.

V usage is TRBV7-2 and J usage is TRBJ2-2, with 11 bases identical to TRBD2. The CDR3 totals 15 residues. The J segment lost 5 bases and the V segment lost 6 bases, leaving 5 bases of the junction unmatched. Germline lookup yields CDR1 SGHTA and CDR2 FQGNSA. DNA for the CDR3: TGTGCCAGCAGTCCTTGGACTAGCGGGACCGGGGAGCTGTTTTTT. It yields the protein CASSPWTSGTGELFF.

The rearrangement uses TRBV5-1 and TRBJ2-2; D might be TRBD1 (5 bases). V was clipped by 1 base and J by 5 bases, with 12 bases between them. In germline, CDR1 is SGHRS, CDR2 YFSETQ. The CDR3 sequence is 15 residues long. The DNA of the CDR3 is TGCGCCAGCAGCTTGATCTCTAGGGGAACCGGGGAGCTGTTTTTT. It specifies CASSLISRGTGELFF. Drawing the rest from reference TRBV5-1 and TRBJ2-2, the complete variable domain is KAGVTQTPRYLIKTRGQQVTLSCSPISGHRSVSWYQQTPGQGLQFLFEYFSETQRNKGNFPGRFSGRQFSNSRSEMNVSTLELGDSALYLCASSLISRGTGELFFGEGSRLTVL.

The V gene is TRBV4-3, the J gene TRBJ2-7, with TRBD1 as a possible D gene (5 bases). This CDR3 contains 14 residues. Trimming stripped 0 bases from V and 3 bases from J, with 9 bases between. Germline V gives CDR1 LGHNA, CDR2 YSLEER. The CDR3 DNA follows: TGCGCCAGCAGCCAAGATCGACAGAACTACGAGCAGTACTTC. Protein: CASSQDRQNYEQYF.

The V gene is TRBV14, the J gene TRBJ1-3; D gene ambiguous. This CDR3 is 15 amino acids long. Germline V gene lookup returns CDR1 SGHDN and CDR2 FVKESK. V was cut by 4 bases and J by 0 bases, with 10 bases left in between. CDR3 loop: CASSRSGISGNTIYF. For the CDR3, the DNA is TGTGCCAGCAGCCGTTCCGGTATCTCTGGAAACACCATATATTTT.

This sequence joins TRBV6-5 and TRBJ2-7, with D possibly being TRBD1 (6 bases). The CDR3 spans 12 residues. Trimming cost V 7 bases and J 9 bases, with 16 bases left between them. The germline V gene encodes CDR1 MNHEY and CDR2 SVGAGI. The CDR3 here is CASTDGLGAQYF. As DNA, the CDR3 is TGTGCCAGCACCGACGGTCTGGGGGCGCAGTACTTC.

V gene TRBV11-2 combines with J gene TRBJ2-7, with D possibly matching TRBD1 (5 bases). CDR3 length: 14 residues. Germline V gives CDR1 SGHAT, CDR2 FQNNGV. With 6 bases removed from V and 0 bases from J, the gap between germline ends came to 12 bases. CDR3: CASRHIRDSYEQYF. The CDR3 DNA sequence: TGTGCCAGCAGGCATATCAGGGACTCCTACGAGCAGTACTTC.

The gene calls are TRBV28 and TRBJ2-3, with 7 bases fitting TRBD1. CDR3 length equals 14 residues. In germline, CDR1 is MDHEN, CDR2 SYDVKM. After removal of 6 bases from V and 4 bases from J, the junction contained 7 bases not matched to a gene. The DNA for the CDR3 is TGTGCCAGCAGCAACAGGGGAAGGTCAGATACGCAGTATTTT. The encoded protein is CASSNRGRSDTQYF.

The V gene is TRBV27, the J gene TRBJ2-1; unclear D gene. Trimming pared 5 bases from V and 2 bases from J, leaving 16 bases between. Germline V lookup: CDR1 MNHEY, CDR2 SMNVEV (reference sequence). The CDR3 spans 16 residues. The CDR3 DNA sequence: TGTGCCAGCAGTCCCGTCAGGAGCGCACCCTACAATGAGCAGTTCTTC. Its translation is CASSPVRSAPYNEQFF.

This sequence joins TRBV6-5 and TRBJ1-1; tentatively, D is TRBD1 (6 bases). V lost 6 bases and J lost 0, with 14 bases in between. Germline lookup yields CDR1 MNHEY and CDR2 SVGAGI. The CDR3 totals 15 residues. The CDR3 here is CASRDGHRVNTEAFF. For the CDR3, the DNA is TGTGCCAGCAGGGATGGCCACAGGGTGAACACTGAAGCTTTCTTT.

V is TRBV18 and J is TRBJ2-7, with 8 bases fitting TRBD2. The CDR3 is 15 amino acids. CDR1 is KGHSH, CDR2 LQKENI, per germline. V was pared by 2 bases and J by 5 bases, with 8 bases of the junction left unmatched. CDR3 in DNA: TGTGCCAGCTCACCAGGGACGGGGCGGGAGGACGAGCAGTACTTC. As protein: CASSPGTGREDEQYF.

V usage is TRBV28 and J usage is TRBJ2-5; 8 bases are shared with TRBD1. The V and J ends lost 3 bases and 4 bases, in that order; junction bases with no gene match: 7. CDR1 is MDHEN and CDR2 is SYDVKM in the germline V gene. CDR3 length: 15 amino acids. This CDR3 reads CASSFPDRELETQYF. The CDR3 region has the DNA TGTGCCAGCAGTTTCCCGGACAGGGAGCTAGAGACCCAGTACTTC.

This chain links TRBV18 with TRBJ2-3, with no clear D. Between the trimmed V and J ends, which lost 3 bases and 3 bases, there was a span of 10 bases. Germline CDR1 and CDR2: KGHSH and LQKENI. This CDR3 contains 14 residues. CDR3 protein: CASSPNLQTDTQYF. CDR3 bases: TGTGCCAGCTCACCCAACCTCCAGACAGATACGCAGTATTTT.

V is TRBV6-5 and J is TRBJ1-2; 11 bases align to TRBD1. Per the germline V gene, CDR1 is MNHEY and CDR2 is SVGAGI. The ends lost 5 bases at V and 5 bases at J; junction bases unmatched: 7. The CDR3 sequence is 15 residues long. The CDR3 DNA reads as TGTGCCAGCAGTGGGGGGGACAGGGGGTTTTATGGCTACACCTTC. Protein sequence: CASSGGDRGFYGYTF.